This TCR beta chain originates from a study of shared clonotypes between healthy human individuals. Overall study context: Three CD4 naive, three CD4 memory, two CD8 naive and one CD8 memory plate were used per donor.

CD45RO-negative CD8 cells positively selected for CCR7 made up the naive population, which excluded terminally differentiated effector memory CD45RA+ cells. Healthy adults negative for HIV, lacking recent acute infections or vaccinations, served as donors. In the case of this clone: In the same sample, other DNA sequences code for this CDR3.

Splitting of each subset's genomic DNA was done evenly across several immunoSEQ plates. In the source study's methods: Junction-only sequences without quality scores were provided by ImmunoSEQ, so filtering was different. Here immunoSEQ multiplex PCR was the method, and the copy in TCRdb shows in-frame clones only, minus some. V and J calls and clone size follow that table, whereas D and trimming were derived from the DNA. Among millions of clones listed, 85% to 95% were seen once. The germline gives CDR1 MDHEN, CDR2 SYDVKM. V was clipped by 2 bases and J by 5 bases, with 12 bases between them. The CDR3 loop spans 14 amino acids.

V gene TRBV28 combines with J gene TRBJ1-1; perhaps TRBD1 as D (6 bases). This TCR came from a man aged 18 to 30 in good health. Sequenced: naive CD8+ T cells sorted from blood. The CDR3 loop is CASSLVGGGTEAFF. The CDR3 coding sequence is TGTGCCAGCAGTTTAGTAGGAGGGGGGACTGAAGCTTTCTTT.